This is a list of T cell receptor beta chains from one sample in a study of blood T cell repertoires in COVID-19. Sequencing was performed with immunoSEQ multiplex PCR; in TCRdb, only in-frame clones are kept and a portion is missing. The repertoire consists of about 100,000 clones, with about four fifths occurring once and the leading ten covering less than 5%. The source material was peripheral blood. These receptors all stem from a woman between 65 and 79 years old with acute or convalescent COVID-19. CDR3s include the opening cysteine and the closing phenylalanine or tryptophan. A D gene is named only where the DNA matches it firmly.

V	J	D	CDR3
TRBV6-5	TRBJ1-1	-	CASRGYGGNTEAFF
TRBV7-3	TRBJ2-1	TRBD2	CASSLIPSGRYNEQFF
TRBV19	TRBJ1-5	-	CASSFPQGFNQPQHF
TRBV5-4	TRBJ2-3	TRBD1	CASNLRQGVSDTQYF
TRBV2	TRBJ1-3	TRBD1	CASSEYRGIGNTIYF
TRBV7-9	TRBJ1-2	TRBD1	CASSVGTGVNF
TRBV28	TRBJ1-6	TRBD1	CARVEGANSPLHF
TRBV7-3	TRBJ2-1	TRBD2	CASSLGGTSGGNEQFF
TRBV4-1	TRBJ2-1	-	CASSQGPSLGGHEQFF
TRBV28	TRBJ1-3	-	CASSLGGLGNTIYF
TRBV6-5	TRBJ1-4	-	CASSYVAGREKLFF
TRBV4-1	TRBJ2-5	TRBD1	CASSQALGQERETQYF
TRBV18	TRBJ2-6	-	CASSPLYTGTGANVLTF
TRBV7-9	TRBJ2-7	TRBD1	CASSSWTGRYEQYF
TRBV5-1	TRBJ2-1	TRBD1	CASSLGDREFHEQFF
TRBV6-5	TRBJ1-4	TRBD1	CASRAGTGGTEKLFF